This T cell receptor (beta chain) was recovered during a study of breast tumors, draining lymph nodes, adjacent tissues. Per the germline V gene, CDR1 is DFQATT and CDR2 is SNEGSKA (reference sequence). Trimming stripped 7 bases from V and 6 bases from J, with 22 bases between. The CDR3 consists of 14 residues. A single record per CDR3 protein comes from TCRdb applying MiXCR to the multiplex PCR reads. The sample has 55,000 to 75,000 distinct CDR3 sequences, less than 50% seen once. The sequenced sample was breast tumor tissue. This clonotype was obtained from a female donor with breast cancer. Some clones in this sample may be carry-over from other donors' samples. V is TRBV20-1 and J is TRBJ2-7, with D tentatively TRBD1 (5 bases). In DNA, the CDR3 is TGCAGTGTTACCGCGGACGGACAAACTTCCGAGCAGTACTTC. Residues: CSVTADGQTSEQYF.